This record looks at one TCR beta chain sequence and its context. The antigen is unknown. The data belong to a study of identical twins. Study observations and caveats: The abundant beta clonotypes from cord blood had fewer insertions, and memory repertoires had none of this.

Germline loops: CDR1 SGHRS, CDR2 YFSETQ. The CDR3 extends over 19 amino acids. After removal of 4 bases from V and 0 bases from J, the junction contained 16 bases not matched to a gene. TCRdb processed the 5' RACE reads anew with MiXCR; each CDR3 protein has one entry. Among hundreds of thousands of distinct CDR3 sequences, 8.6% were seen once, and the ten largest hold 0.75% to 1%. Another study also made use of these data, one on yellow fever vaccine responses in identical twins. That investigation notes: The authors reported partly convergent, partly personalized vaccine responses in identical twins.

The source of this sequence is a woman aged 18-30 years in good health. The sample comprised PBMCs. The V and J genes are TRBV5-1 and TRBJ2-3, with TRBD2 identical over 8 bases. CDR3 sequence: CASSARLAFDSTSTDTQYF. The CDR3 coding sequence is TGCGCCAGCAGCGCAAGACTAGCGTTCGACTCCACTAGCACAGATACGCAGTATTTT.